Many counts were recorded for the clone carrying this TCR beta chain. Its cognate antigen is unknown. The record originates from a study of T cells after yellow fever vaccination. As for the study in general: Any fraction with a low cell number was prepared using SMART-Seq v4 Ultra Low Input. Study-wide findings and caveats: Only a small proportion of the clonotypes turned up in both the CD4 and the CD8 compartments, likely arising from convergent recombination.

V was clipped by 5 bases and J by 7 bases, with 10 bases between them. The CDR3 is made up of 12 amino acids. Template-switching 5'RACE yielded the TCR cDNA; a universal primer site and UMIs were added in the process. TCRdb re-called the 5' RACE reads through MiXCR, storing one row per CDR3 protein. This sample has hundreds of thousands of distinct CDR3 sequences; over 15% occur once, and the top ten carry roughly a sixth. The input for sequencing was PBMCs, taken before the yellow fever booster vaccination. The gene calls are TRBV12-3 or TRBV12-4 and TRBJ2-3, with a possible D match to TRBD1 (5 bases). The sequence was collected from a man between 18 and 35 years old who received the YFV17D yellow fever vaccine. In DNA form, the CDR3 reads TGTGCCAGCAGTCAGGGCGCATATACGCAGTATTTT. This encodes CASSQGAYTQYF.